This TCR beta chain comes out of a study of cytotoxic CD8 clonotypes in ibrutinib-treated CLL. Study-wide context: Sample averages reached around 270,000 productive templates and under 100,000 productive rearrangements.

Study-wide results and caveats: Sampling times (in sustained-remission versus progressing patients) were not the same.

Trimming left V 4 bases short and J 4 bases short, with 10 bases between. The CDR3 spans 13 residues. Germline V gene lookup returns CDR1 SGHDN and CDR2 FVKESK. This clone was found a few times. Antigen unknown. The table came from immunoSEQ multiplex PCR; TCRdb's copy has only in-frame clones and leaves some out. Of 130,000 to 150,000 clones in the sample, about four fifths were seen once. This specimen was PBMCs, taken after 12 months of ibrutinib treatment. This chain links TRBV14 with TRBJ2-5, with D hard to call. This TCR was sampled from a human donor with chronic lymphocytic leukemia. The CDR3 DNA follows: TGTGCCAGCAGCCCAGTCTGGGGAGAGACCCAGTACTTC. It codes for CASSPVWGETQYF. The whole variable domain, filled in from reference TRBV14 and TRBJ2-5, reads EAGVTQFPSHSVIEKGQTVTLRCDPISGHDNLYWYRRVMGKEIKFLLHFVKESKQDESGMPNNRFLAERTGGTYSTLKVQPAELEDSGVYFCASSPVWGETQYFGPGTRLLVL.